This is a list of T cell receptor beta chains from one sample in a study of cytomegalovirus exposure and HLA in healthy donors. Assay: immunoSEQ multiplex PCR; the TCRdb copy retains only in-frame clones and omits some. This sample yields around 83,000 clones, of which 78% are seen a single time; about 4.5% belongs to the top ten. The sequenced sample consisted of PBMCs. The origin of the receptors is a male donor in good health and CMV-seropositive. The CDR3 runs from the conserved cysteine through the conserved F or W. Fields, in order: J gene, clone size, D gene, V gene, CDR3 DNA, CDR3 protein. A D gene is named only where the DNA matches it firmly. Some rows have no size entry. The others give once, few or many, or a class for an expanded clone.

>TRBJ1-5|.|TRBD1|TRBV27
TGTGCCAGCAGAAAACGACAGGGGGCATATCAGCCCCAGCATTTT
CASRKRQGAYQPQHF
>TRBJ2-1|once|TRBD2|TRBV27
TGTGCCAGCCTTTGGACTAGCGGGAGTAATGAGCAGTTCTTC
CASLWTSGSNEQFF
>TRBJ2-7|.|TRBD2|TRBV27
TGTGCCAGCAGCCGGGCCCCGGGACTAGCCTACGAGCAGTACTTC
CASSRAPGLAYEQYF
>TRBJ2-5|few|.|TRBV2
TGTGCCAGCAGTGAAGGAGGGGGGGGATGGGAAGAGACCCAGTACTTC
CASSEGGGGWEETQYF
>TRBJ2-7|.|TRBD1|TRBV7-9
TGTGCCAGCAGCACGGGACAGGGGGCCTACGAGCAGTACTTC
CASSTGQGAYEQYF
>TRBJ1-3|.|.|TRBV5-6
TGTGCCAGCAGCTCGTTTTCTGGAAACACCATATATTTT
CASSSFSGNTIYF
>TRBJ1-6|.|.|TRBV28
TGTGCCAGCTCAACAGGGCTTGGTAATTCACCCCTCCACTTT
CASSTGLGNSPLHF
>TRBJ1-1|.|TRBD1|TRBV2
TGTGCCAGCACCGGACAGGGGTTGGCTGAAGCTTTCTTT
CASTGQGLAEAFF
>TRBJ1-2|.|.|TRBV28
TGTGCCAGCAGTTTGCGGGGGGCCCGTGGCTACACCTTC
CASSLRGARGYTF
>TRBJ2-1|.|TRBD2|TRBV5-1
TGCGCCAGCAGTTGGGTGAGCGGGAGAGATTACTACAATGAGCAGTTCTTC
CASSWVSGRDYYNEQFF
>TRBJ1-5|.|.|TRBV4-1
TGCGCCAGCAGCCAATCTACCGCAGGGGTTGGCAATCAGCCCCAGCATTTT
CASSQSTAGVGNQPQHF
>TRBJ1-5|few|.|TRBV10-1
TGCGCCAGCAGTGGGCAGGGTTTTGTCAGCAATCAGCCCCAGCATTTT
CASSGQGFVSNQPQHF
>TRBJ1-1|.|.|TRBV30
TGTGCCTGGAGTCTCACTCATAGCGGGTCTGAAGCTTTCTTT
CAWSLTHSGSEAFF
>TRBJ2-7|.|.|TRBV7-9
TGTGCCAGCAGCCCCGGGACATCGGTCCCCTACGAGCAGTACTTC
CASSPGTSVPYEQYF
>TRBJ1-3|.|TRBD1|TRBV5-1
TGCGCCAGCAGCTTCGACAGGGGGCCTGGAAACACCATATATTTT
CASSFDRGPGNTIYF
>TRBJ1-1|once|TRBD1|TRBV9
TGTGCCAGCAGCGCGACCTACAGGGGGCAAGGTGAAGCTTTCTTT
CASSATYRGQGEAFF
>TRBJ1-1|few|.|TRBV5-1
TGCGCCAGCAGCTTGGGAGGGGAGGTTGAAGCTTTCTTT
CASSLGGEVEAFF
>TRBJ1-3|.|.|TRBV30
TGTGCCTGGATTCCCGGGGGTACTGGAAACACCATATATTTT
CAWIPGGTGNTIYF
>TRBJ2-5|few|TRBD2|TRBV19
TGTGCCAGTAGCGGTACGGTAGCGGGTACAGAGACCCAGTACTTC
CASSGTVAGTETQYF
>TRBJ2-7|.|TRBD2|TRBV28
TGTGCCAGCAGGGCGGGCGGGAGAGGTTACGAGCAGTACTTC
CASRAGGRGYEQYF
>TRBJ2-3|.|.|TRBV27
TGTGCTGAGGAGACTAGCACAGATACGCAGTATTTT
CAEETSTDTQYF
>TRBJ1-3|.|.|TRBV5-1
TGCGCCAGCAGCTTGATCACAGGTTCTGGAAACACCATATATTTT
CASSLITGSGNTIYF
>TRBJ1-1|.|.|TRBV28
TGTGCCAGCAGTTTGCGAGTCGGTGAAGCTTTCTTT
CASSLRVGEAFF
>TRBJ1-5|few|.|TRBV28
TGTGCCAGCCGCGGGGATCGCAATCAGCCCCAGCATTTT
CASRGDRNQPQHF
>TRBJ1-1|.|.|TRBV19
TGTGCCAGTACCCACAAAGCGGACCAGGGGACTGAAGCTTTCTTT
CASTHKADQGTEAFF
>TRBJ2-3|few|TRBD2|TRBV6-1
TGTGCCAGCAGTGCGACTAGCGGGAGCCCAGATACGCAGTATTTT
CASSATSGSPDTQYF
>TRBJ1-1|.|.|TRBV30
TGTGCCTGGAGCCCTCAGGTGAACACTGAAGCTTTCTTT
CAWSPQVNTEAFF
>TRBJ2-7|.|.|TRBV6-6
TGTGCCAGCAGACCAGGACAGGGAGGGCTCTACGAGCAGTACTTC
CASRPGQGGLYEQYF
>TRBJ2-6|once|.|TRBV28
TGTGCCAGCAGTTTCAGGGGCTCTGGGGCCAACGTCCTGACTTTC
CASSFRGSGANVLTF
>TRBJ2-1|.|TRBD2|TRBV23-1
TGCGCCAGCAGTCAATCTGACTTCCGACTAGCGGGATCCTACAATGAGCAGTTCTTC
CASSQSDFRLAGSYNEQFF
>TRBJ1-6|.|.|TRBV7-9
TGTGCCAGCAGCCCCCGACTAGGGGCAAATTCACCCCTCCACTTT
CASSPRLGANSPLHF
>TRBJ2-3|.|TRBD1|TRBV2
TGTGCCAGCAGTAAAGACAGGGCTAGCACAGATACGCAGTATTTT
CASSKDRASTDTQYF
>TRBJ1-3|.|.|TRBV6-1
TGTGCCAGCAGTGAAGCTTGGAATCGGGACACCATATATTTT
CASSEAWNRDTIYF
>TRBJ2-5|.|TRBD1|TRBV18
TGTGCCAGCTCACCTCACAGGGGGCCTGAGACCCAGTACTTC
CASSPHRGPETQYF
>TRBJ1-1|.|.|TRBV9
TGTGCCAGCAGCGTAGAAGACAGGTCCTGGAACACTGAAGCTTTCTTT
CASSVEDRSWNTEAFF
>TRBJ2-1|few|.|TRBV5-6
TGTGCCAGCAGCCGTACAGGGTATGAAGGTGAGCAGTTCTTC
CASSRTGYEGEQFF
>TRBJ2-6|.|TRBD1|TRBV5-4
TGTGCCAGCAGCTTCCAGGGGGCAAGTGGGGCCAACGTCCTGACTTTC
CASSFQGASGANVLTF
>TRBJ1-1|.|.|TRBV7-8
TGTGCCAGCAGCCCCGGACTCCACACTGAAGCTTTCTTT
CASSPGLHTEAFF
>TRBJ2-1|.|TRBD1|TRBV5-1
TGCGCCAGCAGCTTGGCCCTGGACAGGGACAATGAGCAGTTCTTC
CASSLALDRDNEQFF
>TRBJ2-7|.|.|TRBV27
TGTGCCAGCAGTTTACGGGGAGCGAGCGAGCAGTACTTC
CASSLRGASEQYF
>TRBJ2-7|.|.|TRBV28
TGTGCCAGCAGCATCGCGGGGATTTTATACGAGCAGTACTTC
CASSIAGILYEQYF
>TRBJ2-1|.|TRBD1|TRBV27
TGTGCCAGCAGTATCGCCACAGGGGGTTACTACAATGAGCAGTTCTTC
CASSIATGGYYNEQFF
>TRBJ1-1|.|.|TRBV14
TGTGCCAGCAGCCAAGGGCAACAGAGCCGGACTGAAGCTTTCTTT
CASSQGQQSRTEAFF
>TRBJ2-3|.|TRBD1|TRBV10-3
TGTGCCACCCTTCGGACAGGTAGCACAGATACGCAGTATTTT
CATLRTGSTDTQYF
>TRBJ1-4|.|.|TRBV27
TGTGCCAGCAGTTTATCGGGGCAGACTGCGAATGAAAAACTGTTTTTT
CASSLSGQTANEKLFF